This T cell receptor beta chain was retrieved from a study of early T cells in non-severe SARS-CoV-2 infection. The overall study: Chains were not paired, and sequencing was done on bulk RNA from unsorted whole blood. Overall study results and limits: Missing private and CD4 specificities, VDJdb matching favored anti-spike CD8 responses.

Germline V gene lookup returns CDR1 SGHDT and CDR2 YYEEEE. The CDR3 is 14 residues long. Trimming cost V 3 bases and J 8 bases, with 17 bases left between them. This clonotype was counted at least ten times. No antigen is known for it. The TCR library protocol was used to attach unique molecular identifiers. These identifiers were attached to individual cDNA molecules. TCRdb processed the 5' RACE reads anew with MiXCR; each CDR3 protein has one entry. This table has 27,000 or so distinct CDR3 sequences, about 3.9% appearing once. This chain uses TRBV5-6 with TRBJ1-1, with a weak D call TRBD1 (5 bases). This TCR was recovered from an adult who was a healthcare worker with PCR-confirmed SARS-CoV-2 infection or an uninfected control (not recorded which). What was sequenced was whole blood. The CDR3 loop reads CASSWGRAPREAFF. CDR3 sequence (DNA): TGTGCCAGCAGCTGGGGCCGGGCCCCGAGGGAAGCTTTCTTT.